These T cell receptor beta chains were read from a single sample in a study of blood T cell repertoires in COVID-19. Clones were read by immunoSEQ multiplex PCR, and TCRdb kept only the in-frame ones, dropping some. The repertoire holds tens of thousands of clones, with around 90% as singletons. Sequencing used peripheral blood. These receptors were obtained from a woman older than 75 with active or convalescent COVID-19. The CDR3 runs from the conserved cysteine through the conserved F or W. A D gene is named only where the DNA matches it firmly. A row's size may be missing; if present it is once, few, many or a size class.

V gene: TRBV5-1
clone size: once
J gene: TRBJ1-2
D gene: .
CDR3 DNA: TGCGCCAGCAGCTTCGACAGACCTAACTATGGCTACACCTTC
CDR3 protein: CASSFDRPNYGYTF

V gene: TRBV5-8
clone size: .
J gene: TRBJ1-2
D gene: TRBD1
CDR3 DNA: TGTGCCAGCAGCTTGGAGGGGGCTGGCTATGGCTACACCTTC
CDR3 protein: CASSLEGAGYGYTF

V gene: TRBV6-5
clone size: .
J gene: TRBJ2-2
D gene: .
CDR3 DNA: TGTGCCAGCAGTTACTACAGGAACACCGGGGAGCTGTTTTTT
CDR3 protein: CASSYYRNTGELFF

V gene: TRBV5-6
clone size: .
J gene: TRBJ2-7
D gene: .
CDR3 DNA: TGTGCCAGCAGTTATACCGGGACAATCAAGCAGAACTTC
CDR3 protein: CASSYTGTIKQNF

V gene: TRBV6-5
clone size: .
J gene: TRBJ2-5
D gene: TRBD2
CDR3 DNA: TGTGCCAGCAGCCCCCGGGGGGTGAAACAAGAGACCCAGTACTTC
CDR3 protein: CASSPRGVKQETQYF

V gene: TRBV30
clone size: .
J gene: TRBJ2-7
D gene: TRBD1
CDR3 DNA: TGTGCCTGGACCGTGGACAGGCTGTACGAGCAGTACTTC
CDR3 protein: CAWTVDRLYEQYF

V gene: TRBV19
clone size: once
J gene: TRBJ1-3
D gene: .
CDR3 DNA: TGTGCCAGTACCCCAGGACAGCCCTCTGGAAACACCATATATTTT
CDR3 protein: CASTPGQPSGNTIYF

V gene: TRBV4-2
clone size: .
J gene: TRBJ2-5
D gene: TRBD2
CDR3 DNA: TGTGCCAGCAGCCAAGATGCGCTAGCGGGGTTCGAGACCCAGTACTTC
CDR3 protein: CASSQDALAGFETQYF

V gene: TRBV10-1
clone size: few
J gene: TRBJ1-5
D gene: .
CDR3 DNA: TGCGCCAGCAGTTACAGAGCCAGACGGTACTATCAGCCCCAGCATTTT
CDR3 protein: CASSYRARRYYQPQHF

V gene: TRBV7-9
clone size: once
J gene: TRBJ2-1
D gene: .
CDR3 DNA: TGTGCCAGCAGCACTAAACTTAGCGAGGAGGGCCGATACAATGAGCAGTTCTTC
CDR3 protein: CASSTKLSEEGRYNEQFF

V gene: TRBV6-5
clone size: .
J gene: TRBJ2-7
D gene: TRBD2
CDR3 DNA: TGTGCCAGCAGCTCCGGACTAGCGGCGGGGGAGCAGTACTTC
CDR3 protein: CASSSGLAAGEQYF

V gene: TRBV9
clone size: .
J gene: TRBJ1-1
D gene: .
CDR3 DNA: TGTGCCAGCAGCGCTAGAACAGGGATCGAGAGGAACACTGAAGCTTTCTTT
CDR3 protein: CASSARTGIERNTEAFF

V gene: TRBV29-1
clone size: .
J gene: TRBJ2-7
D gene: TRBD1
CDR3 DNA: TGCAGCGTTGAAGACGGTTCCTCCGTGACAGGGTCCTACGAGCAGTACTTC
CDR3 protein: CSVEDGSSVTGSYEQYF

V gene: TRBV5-1
clone size: .
J gene: TRBJ1-1
D gene: TRBD1
CDR3 DNA: TGCGCCAGCAGCGGGACGGGACAGGGCACTGAAGCTTTCTTT
CDR3 protein: CASSGTGQGTEAFF

V gene: TRBV5-1
clone size: once
J gene: TRBJ1-2
D gene: TRBD1
CDR3 DNA: TGCGCCAGCAGCTTACTGGACAGGGGAATGGATGGCTACACCTTC
CDR3 protein: CASSLLDRGMDGYTF

V gene: TRBV28
clone size: .
J gene: TRBJ2-7
D gene: TRBD1
CDR3 DNA: TGTGCCAGCAGTCAAGACAGGGGCCGCCTGAGTCAGTACTTC
CDR3 protein: CASSQDRGRLSQYF

V gene: TRBV7-9
clone size: .
J gene: TRBJ2-3
D gene: .
CDR3 DNA: TGTGCCAGCAGCTTATCGGCGGGACCAGATACGCAGTATTTT
CDR3 protein: CASSLSAGPDTQYF

V gene: TRBV24-1
clone size: once
J gene: TRBJ2-1
D gene: TRBD2
CDR3 DNA: TGTGCCACCAGTGATGTGAGACTAGCGGGGGCCGGTTACAATGAGCAGTTCTTC
CDR3 protein: CATSDVRLAGAGYNEQFF

V gene: TRBV5-1
clone size: .
J gene: TRBJ2-3
D gene: .
CDR3 DNA: TGCGCCAGCAGCCCCCGCCCCGGACAGGGAGGGACAGATACGCAGTATTTT
CDR3 protein: CASSPRPGQGGTDTQYF

V gene: TRBV5-6
clone size: medium-sized
J gene: TRBJ2-7
D gene: TRBD1
CDR3 DNA: TGTGCCAGCAGCTTCAGGGGGAGAAATTGGTTAGAGCAGTACTTC
CDR3 protein: CASSFRGRNWLEQYF

V gene: TRBV7-2
clone size: .
J gene: TRBJ2-1
D gene: .
CDR3 DNA: TGTGCCAGCAGCTTAAGTTCCAGCGGCCACTCCTACAATGAGCAGTTCTTC
CDR3 protein: CASSLSSSGHSYNEQFF

V gene: TRBV28
clone size: few
J gene: TRBJ1-2
D gene: TRBD1
CDR3 DNA: TGTGCCAGCAGTTTACTCCTCAGGGGGGCAGGGGGAAATGGCTACACCTTC
CDR3 protein: CASSLLLRGAGGNGYTF

V gene: TRBV18
clone size: .
J gene: TRBJ1-5
D gene: .
CDR3 DNA: TGTGCCAGCTCACCACCTACGCGAGGGAATCAGCCCCAGCATTTT
CDR3 protein: CASSPPTRGNQPQHF

V gene: TRBV11-3
clone size: .
J gene: TRBJ2-2
D gene: .
CDR3 DNA: TGTGCCAGCAGCTCTTACACCGGGGAGCTGTTTTTT
CDR3 protein: CASSSYTGELFF

V gene: TRBV7-9
clone size: .
J gene: TRBJ2-1
D gene: TRBD2
CDR3 DNA: TGTGCCAGCAGCTTGAAAAAGACTAGCGGGGGGGCCTTTGAGCAGTTCTTC
CDR3 protein: CASSLKKTSGGAFEQFF

V gene: TRBV9
clone size: .
J gene: TRBJ1-1
D gene: .
CDR3 DNA: TGTGCCAGCAGCGCCCAGGGGCCTGGGGGAGCTTTCTTT
CDR3 protein: CASSAQGPGGAFF

V gene: TRBV10-3
clone size: .
J gene: TRBJ2-2
D gene: TRBD1
CDR3 DNA: TGTGCCATCAGAAGGACAGGGCGGAACACCGGGGAGCTGTTTTTT
CDR3 protein: CAIRRTGRNTGELFF

V gene: TRBV7-6
clone size: .
J gene: TRBJ2-5
D gene: .
CDR3 DNA: TGTGCCAGCAGCTTAGCGATCAGGAGCGGGGAGACCCAGTACTTC
CDR3 protein: CASSLAIRSGETQYF

V gene: TRBV18
clone size: .
J gene: TRBJ1-5
D gene: .
CDR3 DNA: TGTGCCAGCTCATTCGTAGGGCAGGGGCCTGCTCAGCCCCAGCATTTT
CDR3 protein: CASSFVGQGPAQPQHF

V gene: TRBV28
clone size: .
J gene: TRBJ1-4
D gene: .
CDR3 DNA: TGTGCCAGCAGTTTAGGTGGGGGGTACACAACTAATGAAAAACTGTTTTTT
CDR3 protein: CASSLGGGYTTNEKLFF

V gene: TRBV9
clone size: .
J gene: TRBJ2-3
D gene: .
CDR3 DNA: TGTGCCAGCAATCGGGAACGGGATACGCAGTATTTT
CDR3 protein: CASNRERDTQYF

V gene: TRBV7-9
clone size: .
J gene: TRBJ2-1
D gene: TRBD2
CDR3 DNA: TGTGCCAGCAGCTTAGCGACTAGCGGGAGATGGCATGAGCAGTTCTTC
CDR3 protein: CASSLATSGRWHEQFF

V gene: TRBV28
clone size: .
J gene: TRBJ2-1
D gene: TRBD2
CDR3 DNA: TGTGCCAGCAGTCGTCGAATTGGACTAAGCGGGGGGGAGAGCTCCTACAATGAGCAGTTCTTC
CDR3 protein: CASSRRIGLSGGESSYNEQFF

V gene: TRBV4-1
clone size: .
J gene: TRBJ2-4
D gene: TRBD1
CDR3 DNA: TGCGCCAGCAGCCAAGGACAGGGGGATCAAGGGGCCAAAAACATTCAGTACTTC
CDR3 protein: CASSQGQGDQGAKNIQYF

V gene: TRBV7-7
clone size: .
J gene: TRBJ2-3
D gene: TRBD2
CDR3 DNA: TGTGCCAGCAGCCTCGGGACTAGCACAAATACGCAGTATTTT
CDR3 protein: CASSLGTSTNTQYF

V gene: TRBV5-1
clone size: .
J gene: TRBJ2-1
D gene: TRBD1
CDR3 DNA: TGCGCCAGCAGCTTGGCCAGGCAGGGGGCCCATGAGCAGTTCTTC
CDR3 protein: CASSLARQGAHEQFF

V gene: TRBV19
clone size: .
J gene: TRBJ2-2
D gene: TRBD1
CDR3 DNA: TGTGCCAGTAGTAGCGGCCGGGACAGGGAGGCCGGGGAGCTGTTTTTT
CDR3 protein: CASSSGRDREAGELFF

V gene: TRBV28
clone size: .
J gene: TRBJ2-7
D gene: TRBD2
CDR3 DNA: TGTGCCAGCAGCCCTAGGACTAGCGGGGCCTACGAGCAGTACTTC
CDR3 protein: CASSPRTSGAYEQYF

V gene: TRBV5-5
clone size: .
J gene: TRBJ2-3
D gene: .
CDR3 DNA: TGTGCCAGCAGCTTGGCCTACCCTCCCCGCACAGATACGCAGTATTTT
CDR3 protein: CASSLAYPPRTDTQYF

V gene: TRBV14
clone size: .
J gene: TRBJ2-3
D gene: .
CDR3 DNA: TGTGCCAGCAGCCCTCGGGTCACAGATACGCAGTATTTT
CDR3 protein: CASSPRVTDTQYF

V gene: TRBV2
clone size: once
J gene: TRBJ2-5
D gene: TRBD2
CDR3 DNA: TGTGCCAGCACAGAAGCGGGGGGGATCGTAACGACCCAGTACTTC
CDR3 protein: CASTEAGGIVTTQYF

V gene: TRBV3-1/TRBV3-2
clone size: once
J gene: TRBJ2-5
D gene: TRBD1
CDR3 DNA: TGTGCCAGCAGCCTACAGGGGGGAGAGACCCAGTACTTC
CDR3 protein: CASSLQGGETQYF

V gene: TRBV5-1
clone size: .
J gene: TRBJ1-4
D gene: TRBD1
CDR3 DNA: TGCGCCAGCAGCGGGACGCCTGCGACAGGGAATGAAAAACTGTTTTTT
CDR3 protein: CASSGTPATGNEKLFF

V gene: TRBV28
clone size: .
J gene: TRBJ1-6
D gene: .
CDR3 DNA: TGTGCCAGCCGGGGCTCCTATAATTCACCCCTCCACTTT
CDR3 protein: CASRGSYNSPLHF

V gene: TRBV28
clone size: .
J gene: TRBJ2-7
D gene: .
CDR3 DNA: TGTGCCAGCAGTTCGAGCTCCTACGAGCAGTACTTC
CDR3 protein: CASSSSSYEQYF